This TCR beta chain was sequenced for a study of OX40 agonist ivuxolimab in advanced cancers. Germline V lookup: CDR1 SGHRS, CDR2 YFSETQ. The CDR3 sequence is 13 residues long. V dropped 1 base and J dropped 7 bases, with 11 bases sitting between them. The method was immunoSEQ multiplex PCR; TCRdb's version includes in-frame clones alone and lacks a portion of them. The data hold 50,000 to 85,000 clones, with 75% to 90% observed a single time. The sample in question was CD4+ or CD8+ T cells sorted from blood, obtained in a trial of the OX40 agonist ivuxolimab. The receptor was isolated from an adult with an advanced solid tumor such as melanoma, head and neck, liver or kidney cancer. The chain combines TRBV5-1 with TRBJ1-2; no reliable D call. The CDR3 DNA reads TGCGCCAGCAGCTTGCCTCAAGGCGGTGGCTACACCTTC. It yields the protein CASSLPQGGGYTF.